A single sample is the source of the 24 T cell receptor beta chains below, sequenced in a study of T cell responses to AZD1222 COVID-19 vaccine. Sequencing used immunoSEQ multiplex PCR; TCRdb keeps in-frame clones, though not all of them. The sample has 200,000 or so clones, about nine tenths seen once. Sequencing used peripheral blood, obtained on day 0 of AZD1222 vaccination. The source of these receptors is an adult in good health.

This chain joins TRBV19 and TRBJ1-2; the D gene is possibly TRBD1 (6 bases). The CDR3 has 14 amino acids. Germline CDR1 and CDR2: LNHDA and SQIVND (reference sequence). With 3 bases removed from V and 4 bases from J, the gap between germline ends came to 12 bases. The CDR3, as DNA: TGTGCCAGTAGTATCACACAGGGCGGCTATGGCTACACCTTC. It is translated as CASSITQGGYGYTF.

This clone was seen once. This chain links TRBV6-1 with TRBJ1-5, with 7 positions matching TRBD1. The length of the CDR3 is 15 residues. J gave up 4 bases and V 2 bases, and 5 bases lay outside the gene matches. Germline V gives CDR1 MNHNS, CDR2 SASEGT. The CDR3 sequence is CASSELGQPNQPQHF. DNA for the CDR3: TGTGCCAGCAGTGAATTGGGACAGCCAAATCAGCCCCAGCATTTT.

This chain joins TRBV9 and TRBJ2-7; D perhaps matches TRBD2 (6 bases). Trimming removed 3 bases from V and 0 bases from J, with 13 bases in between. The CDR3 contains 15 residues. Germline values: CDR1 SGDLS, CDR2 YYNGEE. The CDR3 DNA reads TGTGCCAGCAGCGCTTGGAGGGATAGCTCCTACGAGCAGTACTTC. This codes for CASSAWRDSSYEQYF.

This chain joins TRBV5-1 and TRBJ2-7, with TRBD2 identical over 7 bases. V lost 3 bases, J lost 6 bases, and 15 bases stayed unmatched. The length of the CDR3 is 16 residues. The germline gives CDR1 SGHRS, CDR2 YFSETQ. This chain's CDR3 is CASSWGGGSSSSEQYF. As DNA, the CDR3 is TGCGCCAGCAGCTGGGGCGGGGGAAGTTCTTCTTCCGAGCAGTACTTC. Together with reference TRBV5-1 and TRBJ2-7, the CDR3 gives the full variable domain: KAGVTQTPRYLIKTRGQQVTLSCSPISGHRSVSWYQQTPGQGLQFLFEYFSETQRNKGNFPGRFSGRQFSNSRSEMNVSTLELGDSALYLCASSWGGGSSSSEQYFGPGTRLTVT.

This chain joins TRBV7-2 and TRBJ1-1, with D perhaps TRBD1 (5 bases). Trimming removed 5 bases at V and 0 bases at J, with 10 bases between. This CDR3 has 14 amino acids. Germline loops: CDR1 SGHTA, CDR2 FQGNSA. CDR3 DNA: TGTGCCAGCAGCCCGGGGGGGTTGAACACTGAAGCTTTCTTT. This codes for CASSPGGLNTEAFF.

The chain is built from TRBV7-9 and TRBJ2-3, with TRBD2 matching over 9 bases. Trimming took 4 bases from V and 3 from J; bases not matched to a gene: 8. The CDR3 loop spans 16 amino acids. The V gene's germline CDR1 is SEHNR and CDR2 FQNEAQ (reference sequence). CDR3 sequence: CASSSPLAGLTDTQYF. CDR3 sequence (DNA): TGTGCCAGCAGCTCCCCCCTAGCGGGATTAACAGATACGCAGTATTTT.

DNA for the CDR3: TGTGCCAGCAGCTCAAGGCTAGCGGGGGGGTCACACAATGAGCAGTTCTTC. Its translation is CASSSRLAGGSHNEQFF. This rearrangement joins TRBV11-2 to TRBJ2-1; 12 bases fit TRBD2. Looked up from germline, CDR1 is SGHAT and CDR2 is FQNNGV. With V trimmed by 4 bases and J by 5 bases, 9 bases remained unmatched. This CDR3 spans 17 amino acids.

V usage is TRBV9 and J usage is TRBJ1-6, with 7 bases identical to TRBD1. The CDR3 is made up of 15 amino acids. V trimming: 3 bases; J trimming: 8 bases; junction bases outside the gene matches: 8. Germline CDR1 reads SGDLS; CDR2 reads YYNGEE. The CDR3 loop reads CASSAGQAGDSPLHF. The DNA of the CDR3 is TGTGCCAGCAGCGCAGGACAGGCCGGCGATTCACCCCTCCACTTT. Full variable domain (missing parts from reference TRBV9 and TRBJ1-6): DSGVTQTPKHLITATGQRVTLRCSPRSGDLSVYWYQQSLDQGLQFLIQYYNGEERAKGNILERFSAQQFPDLHSELNLSSLELGDSALYFCASSAGQAGDSPLHFGNGTRLTVT.

The CDR3 DNA reads TGTGCCAGCAGCCCCGGGGGAGCGGGAGGGGACAATGAGCAGTTCTTC. It codes for CASSPGGAGGDNEQFF. This chain links TRBV27 with TRBJ2-1; TRBD2 aligns across 10 bases. V lost 6 bases to trimming and J lost 5 bases; unmatched junction nucleotides: 10. The CDR3 totals 16 residues. Germline V gene data show CDR1 as MNHEY and CDR2 as SMNVEV (reference sequence).

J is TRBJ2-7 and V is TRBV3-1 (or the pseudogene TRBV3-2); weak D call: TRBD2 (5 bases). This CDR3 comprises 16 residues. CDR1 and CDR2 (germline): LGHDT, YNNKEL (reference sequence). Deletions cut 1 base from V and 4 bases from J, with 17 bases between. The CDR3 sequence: CASSQAHRAAYYEQYF. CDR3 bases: TGTGCCAGCAGCCAAGCCCACAGAGCGGCTTATTACGAGCAGTACTTC.

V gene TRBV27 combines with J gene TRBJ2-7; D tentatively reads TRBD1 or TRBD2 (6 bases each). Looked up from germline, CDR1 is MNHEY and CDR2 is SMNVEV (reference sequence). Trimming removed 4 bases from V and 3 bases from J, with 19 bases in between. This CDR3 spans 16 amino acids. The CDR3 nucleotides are TGTGCCAGCAGTTACGGGACACAAGTCGGGGGCTACGAGCAGTACTTC. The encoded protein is CASSYGTQVGGYEQYF.

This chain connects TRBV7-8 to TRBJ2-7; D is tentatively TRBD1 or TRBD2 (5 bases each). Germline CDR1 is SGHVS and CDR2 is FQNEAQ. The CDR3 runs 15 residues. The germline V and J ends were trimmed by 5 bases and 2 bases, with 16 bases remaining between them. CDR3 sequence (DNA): TGTGCCAGCAGCCCGCACCCGGGACGGCCCTACGAGCAGTACTTC. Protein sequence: CASSPHPGRPYEQYF.

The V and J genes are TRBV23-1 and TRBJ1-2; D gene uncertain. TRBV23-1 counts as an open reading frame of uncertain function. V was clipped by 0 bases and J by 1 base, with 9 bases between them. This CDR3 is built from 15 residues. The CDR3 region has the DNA TGCGCCAGCAGTCAATCCCGGGAAATTAACTATGGCTACACCTTC. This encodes CASSQSREINYGYTF.

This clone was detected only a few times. The CDR3 reads CASSPGGETEAFF. The CDR3 DNA reads TGCGCCAGCAGCCCCGGGGGGGAGACTGAAGCTTTCTTT. The V call is TRBV4-3, the J call TRBJ1-1, with D possibly TRBD1 on 5 matching bases. The CDR3 extends over 13 amino acids. The V end was cut by 4 bases, the J end by 5 bases, with 11 bases between. Germline V CDR1 and CDR2: LGHNA, YSLEER.

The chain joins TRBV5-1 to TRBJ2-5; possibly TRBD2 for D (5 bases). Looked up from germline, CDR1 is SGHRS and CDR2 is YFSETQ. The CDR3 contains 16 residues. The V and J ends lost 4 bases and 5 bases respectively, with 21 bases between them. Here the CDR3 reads CASSGGPISMGETQYF. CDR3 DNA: TGCGCCAGCAGCGGCGGGCCTATCTCGATGGGGGAGACCCAGTACTTC.

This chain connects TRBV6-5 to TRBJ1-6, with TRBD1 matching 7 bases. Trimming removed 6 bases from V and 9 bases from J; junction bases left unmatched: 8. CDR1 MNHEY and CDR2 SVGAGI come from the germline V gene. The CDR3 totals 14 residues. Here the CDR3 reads CASRPTGEGSPLHF. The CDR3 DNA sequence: TGTGCCAGCAGACCCACAGGGGAAGGTTCACCCCTCCACTTT.

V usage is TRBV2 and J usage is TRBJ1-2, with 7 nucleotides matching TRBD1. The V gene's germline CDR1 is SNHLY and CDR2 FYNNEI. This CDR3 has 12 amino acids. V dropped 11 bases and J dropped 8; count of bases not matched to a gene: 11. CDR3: CAGGTDSGGYTF. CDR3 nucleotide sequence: TGTGCCGGGGGGACAGACTCAGGAGGCTACACCTTC.

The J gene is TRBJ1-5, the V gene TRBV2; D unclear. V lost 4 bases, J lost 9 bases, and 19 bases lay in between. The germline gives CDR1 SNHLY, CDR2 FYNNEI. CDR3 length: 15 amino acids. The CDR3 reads CASSGPGLGSMPQHF. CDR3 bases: TGTGCCAGCAGTGGACCGGGGTTGGGATCAATGCCCCAGCATTTT.

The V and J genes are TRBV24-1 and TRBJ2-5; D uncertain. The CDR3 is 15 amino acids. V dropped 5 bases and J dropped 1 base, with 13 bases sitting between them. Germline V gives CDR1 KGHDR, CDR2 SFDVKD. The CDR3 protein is CATSGSLGSQETQYF. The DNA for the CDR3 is TGTGCCACCAGTGGGTCCCTTGGCAGCCAAGAGACCCAGTACTTC.

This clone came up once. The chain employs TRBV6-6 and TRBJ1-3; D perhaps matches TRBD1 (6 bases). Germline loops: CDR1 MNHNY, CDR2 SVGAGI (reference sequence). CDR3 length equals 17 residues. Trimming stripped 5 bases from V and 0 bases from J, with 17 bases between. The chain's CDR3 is CASSPRTEGVSGNTIYF. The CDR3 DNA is TGTGCCAGCAGTCCTAGGACAGAAGGGGTCTCTGGAAACACCATATATTTT.

The CDR3 loop is CASSFDRPSSGNTIYF. The CDR3 DNA follows: TGTGCCAGCTCATTCGACAGACCGAGCTCTGGAAACACCATATATTTT. This sequence joins TRBV18 and TRBJ1-3; the D gene is possibly TRBD1 (5 bases). Germline lookup yields CDR1 KGHSH and CDR2 LQKENI. The V and J ends lost 5 bases and 0 bases respectively, with 14 bases between them. This CDR3 is built from 16 residues. The whole variable domain, filled in from reference TRBV18 and TRBJ1-3, reads NAGVMQNPRHLVRRRGQEARLRCSPMKGHSHVYWYRQLPEEGLKFMVYLQKENIIDESGMPKERFSAEFPKEGPSILRIQQVVRGDSAAYFCASSFDRPSSGNTIYFGEGSWLTVV.

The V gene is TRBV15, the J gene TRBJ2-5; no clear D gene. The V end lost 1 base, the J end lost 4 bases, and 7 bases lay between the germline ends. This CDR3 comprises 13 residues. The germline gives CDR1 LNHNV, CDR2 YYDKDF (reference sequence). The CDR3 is CATSRADAETQYF. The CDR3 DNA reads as TGTGCCACCAGCAGAGCGGATGCAGAGACCCAGTACTTC. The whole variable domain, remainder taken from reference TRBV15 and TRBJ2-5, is DAMVIQNPRYQVTQFGKPVTLSCSQTLNHNVMYWYQQKSSQAPKLLFHYYDKDFNNEADTPDNFQSRRPNTSFCFLDIRSPGLGDTAMYLCATSRADAETQYFGPGTRLLVL.

The CDR3 is CASSRASGKPYEQYF. The CDR3 DNA is TGTGCCAGTAGTAGGGCTAGCGGGAAACCCTACGAGCAGTACTTC. The V call is TRBV19, the J call TRBJ2-7, with 9 nucleotides matching TRBD2. CDR3 length: 15 residues. V lost 4 bases to trimming and J lost 2 bases; unmatched junction nucleotides: 6. The V gene's germline CDR1 is LNHDA and CDR2 SQIVND (reference sequence).

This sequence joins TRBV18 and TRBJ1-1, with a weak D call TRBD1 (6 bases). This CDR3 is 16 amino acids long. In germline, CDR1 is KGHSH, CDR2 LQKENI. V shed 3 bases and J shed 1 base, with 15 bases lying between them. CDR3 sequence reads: CASSPRGGAENTEAFF. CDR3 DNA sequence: TGTGCCAGCTCACCGCGAGGGGGGGCAGAGAACACTGAAGCTTTCTTT.